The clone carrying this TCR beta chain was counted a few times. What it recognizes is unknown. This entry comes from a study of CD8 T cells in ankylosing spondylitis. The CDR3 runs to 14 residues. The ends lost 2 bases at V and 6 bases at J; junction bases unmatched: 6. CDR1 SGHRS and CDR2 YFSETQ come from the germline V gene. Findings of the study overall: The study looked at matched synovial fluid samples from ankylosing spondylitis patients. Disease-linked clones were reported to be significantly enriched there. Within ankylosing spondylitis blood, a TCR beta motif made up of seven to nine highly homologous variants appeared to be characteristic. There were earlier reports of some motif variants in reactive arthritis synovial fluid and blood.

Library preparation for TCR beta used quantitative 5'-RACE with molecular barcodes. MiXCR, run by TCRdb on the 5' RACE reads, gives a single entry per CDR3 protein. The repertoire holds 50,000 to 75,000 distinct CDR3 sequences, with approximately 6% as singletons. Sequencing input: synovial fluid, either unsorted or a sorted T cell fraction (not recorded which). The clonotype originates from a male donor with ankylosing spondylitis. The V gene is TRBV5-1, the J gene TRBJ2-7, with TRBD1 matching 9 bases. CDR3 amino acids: CASSFVGQGSEQYF. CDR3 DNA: TGCGCCAGCAGCTTCGTGGGACAGGGCTCCGAGCAGTACTTC.